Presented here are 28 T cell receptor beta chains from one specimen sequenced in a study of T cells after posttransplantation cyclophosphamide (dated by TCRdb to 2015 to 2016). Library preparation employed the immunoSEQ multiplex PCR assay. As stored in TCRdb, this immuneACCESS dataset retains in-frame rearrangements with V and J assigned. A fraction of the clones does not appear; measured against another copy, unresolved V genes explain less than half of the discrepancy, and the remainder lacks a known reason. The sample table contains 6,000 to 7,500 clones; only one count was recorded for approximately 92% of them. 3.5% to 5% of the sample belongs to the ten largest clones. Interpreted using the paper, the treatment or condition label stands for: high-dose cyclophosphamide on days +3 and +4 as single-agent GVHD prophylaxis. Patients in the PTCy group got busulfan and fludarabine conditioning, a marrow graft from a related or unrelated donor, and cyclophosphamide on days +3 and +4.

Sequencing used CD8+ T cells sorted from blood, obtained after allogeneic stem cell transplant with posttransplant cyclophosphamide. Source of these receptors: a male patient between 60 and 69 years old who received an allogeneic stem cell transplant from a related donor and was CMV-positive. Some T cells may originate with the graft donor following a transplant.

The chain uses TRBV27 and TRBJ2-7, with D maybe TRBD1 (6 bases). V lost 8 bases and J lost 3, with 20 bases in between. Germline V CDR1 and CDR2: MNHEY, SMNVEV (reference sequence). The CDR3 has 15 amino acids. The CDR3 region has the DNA TGTGCCAGCTTATCCCCTTTCAGGGGCGGCTACGAGCAGTACTTC. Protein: CASLSPFRGGYEQYF.

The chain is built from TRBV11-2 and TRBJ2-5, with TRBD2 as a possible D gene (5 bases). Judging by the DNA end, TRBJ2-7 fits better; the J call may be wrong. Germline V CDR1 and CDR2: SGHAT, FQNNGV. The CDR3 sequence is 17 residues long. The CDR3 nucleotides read TGTGCCAGCAGCTTAGATAGAATGAGCGGATCACCCTACGAGCAGTACTTC. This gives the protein CASSLDRMSGSPYEQYF.

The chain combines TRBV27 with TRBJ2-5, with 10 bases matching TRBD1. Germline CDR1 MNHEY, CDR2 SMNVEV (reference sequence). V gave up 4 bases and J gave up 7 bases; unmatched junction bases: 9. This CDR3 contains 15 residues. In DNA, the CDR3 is TGTGCCAGCAGTTCGACAGGGGGCGCGTCCGGGACCCAGTACTTC. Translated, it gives CASSSTGGASGTQYF.

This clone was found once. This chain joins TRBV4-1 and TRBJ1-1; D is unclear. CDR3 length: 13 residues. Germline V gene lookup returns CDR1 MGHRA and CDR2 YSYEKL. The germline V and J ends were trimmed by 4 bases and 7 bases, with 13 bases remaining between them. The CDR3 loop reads CASSPPSGSEAFF. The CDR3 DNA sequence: TGCGCCAGCAGCCCCCCGTCGGGGAGTGAAGCTTTCTTT.

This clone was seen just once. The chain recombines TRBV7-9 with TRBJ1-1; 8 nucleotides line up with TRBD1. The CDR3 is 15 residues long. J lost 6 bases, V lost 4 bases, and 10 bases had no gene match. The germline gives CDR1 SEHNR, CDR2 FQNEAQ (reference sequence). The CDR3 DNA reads TGTGCCAGCAGCTCCGGTGGACAGGGAGTCGCTGAAGCTTTCTTT. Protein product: CASSSGGQGVAEAFF.

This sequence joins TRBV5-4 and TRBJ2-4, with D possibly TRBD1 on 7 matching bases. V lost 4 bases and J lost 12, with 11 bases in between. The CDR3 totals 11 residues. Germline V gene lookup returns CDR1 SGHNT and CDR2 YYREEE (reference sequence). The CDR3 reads CASSAGGSQYF. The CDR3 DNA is TGTGCCAGCAGCGCAGGGGGGAGTCAGTACTTC.

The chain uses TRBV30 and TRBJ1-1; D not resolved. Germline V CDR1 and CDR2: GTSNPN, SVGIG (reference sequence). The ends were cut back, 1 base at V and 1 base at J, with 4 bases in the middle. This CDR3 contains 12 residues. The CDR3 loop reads CAWSDRNTEAFF. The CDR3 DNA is TGTGCCTGGAGTGACAGGAACACTGAAGCTTTCTTT.

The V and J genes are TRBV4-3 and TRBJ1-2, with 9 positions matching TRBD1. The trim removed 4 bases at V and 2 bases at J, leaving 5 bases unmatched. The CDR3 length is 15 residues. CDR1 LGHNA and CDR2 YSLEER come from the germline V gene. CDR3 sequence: CASSPRTGANYGYTF. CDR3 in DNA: TGCGCCAGCAGCCCTCGGACAGGGGCGAACTATGGCTACACCTTC.

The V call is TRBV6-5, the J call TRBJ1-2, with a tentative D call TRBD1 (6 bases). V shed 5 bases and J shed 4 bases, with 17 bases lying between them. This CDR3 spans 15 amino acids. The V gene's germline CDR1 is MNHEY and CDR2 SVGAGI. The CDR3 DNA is TGTGCCAGCAGTGCACAGGGTGGGTCTTCCTATGGCTACACCTTC. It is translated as CASSAQGGSSYGYTF.

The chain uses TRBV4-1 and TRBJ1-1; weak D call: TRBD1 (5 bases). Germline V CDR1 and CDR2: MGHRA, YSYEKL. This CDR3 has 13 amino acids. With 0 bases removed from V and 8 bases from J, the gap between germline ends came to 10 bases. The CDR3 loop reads CASSQDWRDEAFF. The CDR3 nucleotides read TGCGCCAGCAGCCAAGATTGGCGGGACGAAGCTTTCTTT.

The CDR3 protein is CASSLAGGLGQKDTEAFF. As DNA, the CDR3 is TGTGCCAGCAGCTTAGCGGGTGGCCTTGGACAGAAGGACACTGAAGCTTTCTTT. The rearrangement joins TRBV7-6 to TRBJ1-1, with D perhaps TRBD1 (6 bases). The V end was cut by 0 bases, the J end by 3 bases, with 20 bases between. Germline V CDR1 and CDR2: SGHVS, FNYEAQ. This CDR3 has 18 amino acids.

The CDR3 is CASSLDGKRGYNEQFF. CDR3 DNA: TGTGCCAGCAGCTTAGATGGGAAGCGGGGGTACAATGAGCAGTTCTTC. The chain combines TRBV11-3 with TRBJ2-1; 8 nucleotides line up with TRBD2. V lost 0 bases and J lost 4; bases outside the gene matches: 5. The germline V gene encodes CDR1 SGHNT and CDR2 YENEEA. The length of the CDR3 is 16 residues.

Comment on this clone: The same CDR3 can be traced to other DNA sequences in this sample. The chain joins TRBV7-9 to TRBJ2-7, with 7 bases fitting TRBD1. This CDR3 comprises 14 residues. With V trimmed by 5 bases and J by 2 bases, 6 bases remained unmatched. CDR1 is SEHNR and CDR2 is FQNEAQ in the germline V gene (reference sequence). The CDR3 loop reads CASSDGQATYEQYF. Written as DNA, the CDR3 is TGTGCCAGCAGCGATGGACAGGCAACCTACGAGCAGTACTTC.

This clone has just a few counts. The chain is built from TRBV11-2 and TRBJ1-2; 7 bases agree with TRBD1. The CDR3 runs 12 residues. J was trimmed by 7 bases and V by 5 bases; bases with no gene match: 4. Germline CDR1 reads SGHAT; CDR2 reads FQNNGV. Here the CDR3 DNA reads TGTGCCAGCAGCGCTACAGGGGTTGGCTACACCTTC. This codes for CASSATGVGYTF.

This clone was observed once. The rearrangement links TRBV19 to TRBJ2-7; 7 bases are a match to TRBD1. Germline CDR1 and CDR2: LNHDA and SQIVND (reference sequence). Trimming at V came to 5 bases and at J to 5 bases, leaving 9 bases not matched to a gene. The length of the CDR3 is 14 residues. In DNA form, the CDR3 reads TGTGCCAGTAGTCCCCGGACAGGCTTGGACGAGCAGTACTTC. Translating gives CASSPRTGLDEQYF.

CDR3 protein: CASTLGGSGGYTDTQYF. DNA for the CDR3: TGTGCCAGCACCCTGGGCGGTAGCGGGGGGTACACAGATACGCAGTATTTT. V usage is TRBV9 and J usage is TRBJ2-3, with 10 bases lining up with TRBD2. J lost 2 bases, V lost 6 bases, and 12 bases had no gene match. Germline loops: CDR1 SGDLS, CDR2 YYNGEE. This CDR3 has 17 amino acids.

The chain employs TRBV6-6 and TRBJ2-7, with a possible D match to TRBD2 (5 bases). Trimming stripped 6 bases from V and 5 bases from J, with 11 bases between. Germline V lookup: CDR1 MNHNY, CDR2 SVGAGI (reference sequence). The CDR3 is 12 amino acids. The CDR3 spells CASSGNRHEQYF. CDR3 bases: TGTGCCAGCAGCGGGAATCGGCACGAGCAGTACTTC.

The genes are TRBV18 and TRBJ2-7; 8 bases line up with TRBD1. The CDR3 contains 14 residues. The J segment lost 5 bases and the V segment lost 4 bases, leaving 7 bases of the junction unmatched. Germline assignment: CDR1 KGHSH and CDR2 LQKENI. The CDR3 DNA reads TGTGCCAGCTCACGACAGGGGTATTTTGACGAGCAGTACTTC. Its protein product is CASSRQGYFDEQYF.

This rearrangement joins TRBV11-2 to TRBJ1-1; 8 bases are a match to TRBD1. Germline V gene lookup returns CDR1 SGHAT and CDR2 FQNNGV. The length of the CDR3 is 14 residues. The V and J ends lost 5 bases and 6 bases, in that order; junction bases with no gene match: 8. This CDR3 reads CASSHWTGRAEAFF. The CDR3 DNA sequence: TGTGCCAGCAGCCATTGGACAGGGAGGGCTGAAGCTTTCTTT.

CDR3 in DNA: TGCGCCAGCAGCCAAGATGTGACAGGGAAAGGCCGAGGTGAGCAGTTCTTC. Residues: CASSQDVTGKGRGEQFF. This chain links TRBV4-3 with TRBJ2-1; 7 nucleotides align to TRBD1. V trimming: 0 bases; J trimming: 9 bases; junction bases outside the gene matches: 14. The CDR3 is 17 residues long. CDR1 and CDR2 from the germline V gene are LGHNA and YSLEER.

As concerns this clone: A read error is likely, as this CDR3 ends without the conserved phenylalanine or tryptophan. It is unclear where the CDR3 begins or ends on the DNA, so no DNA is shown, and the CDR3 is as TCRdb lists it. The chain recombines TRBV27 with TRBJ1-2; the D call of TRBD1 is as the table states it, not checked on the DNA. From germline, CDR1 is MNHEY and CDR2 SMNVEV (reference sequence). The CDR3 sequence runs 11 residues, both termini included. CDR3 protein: CASSSKSTGGA.

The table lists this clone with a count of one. In DNA form, the CDR3 reads TGTGCCAGCAGTTTGAAGGGGCACATTCAGTACTTC. It yields the protein CASSLKGHIQYF. The rearrangement links TRBV27 to TRBJ2-4; possible D gene TRBD1, 5 bases. The length of the CDR3 is 12 residues. Between the trimmed V and J ends, which lost 3 bases and 8 bases, there was a span of 8 bases. Germline V gives CDR1 MNHEY, CDR2 SMNVEV (reference sequence).

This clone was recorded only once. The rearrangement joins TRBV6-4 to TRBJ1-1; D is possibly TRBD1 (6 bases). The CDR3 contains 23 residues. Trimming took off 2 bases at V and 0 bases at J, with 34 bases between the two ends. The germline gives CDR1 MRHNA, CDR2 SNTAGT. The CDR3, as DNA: TGTGCCAGCAGTGACCCGTGTTTGCAGGTCGGGAGGACAGTGCTAGGCTTGAACACTGAAGCTTTCTTT. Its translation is CASSDPCLQVGRTVLGLNTEAFF.

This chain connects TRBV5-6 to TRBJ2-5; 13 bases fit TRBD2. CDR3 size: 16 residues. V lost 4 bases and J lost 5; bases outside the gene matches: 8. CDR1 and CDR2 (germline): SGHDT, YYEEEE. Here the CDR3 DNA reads TGTGCCAGCAGCCCCGACGGGACTAGCGGGGTGGAGACCCAGTACTTC. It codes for CASSPDGTSGVETQYF.

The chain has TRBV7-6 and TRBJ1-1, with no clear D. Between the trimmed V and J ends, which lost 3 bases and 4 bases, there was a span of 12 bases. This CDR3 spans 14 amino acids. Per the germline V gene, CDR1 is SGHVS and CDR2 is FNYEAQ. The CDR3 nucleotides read TGTGCCAGCAGCTTCGAGCCCGGCGGCACTGAAGCTTTCTTT. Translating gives CASSFEPGGTEAFF.

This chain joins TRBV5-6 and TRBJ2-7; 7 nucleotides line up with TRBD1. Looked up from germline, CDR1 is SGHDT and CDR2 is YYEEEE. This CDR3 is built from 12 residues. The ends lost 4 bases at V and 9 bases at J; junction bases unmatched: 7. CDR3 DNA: TGTGCCAGCAGCGACTACCGGACAGGGCAGTACTTC. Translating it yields CASSDYRTGQYF.

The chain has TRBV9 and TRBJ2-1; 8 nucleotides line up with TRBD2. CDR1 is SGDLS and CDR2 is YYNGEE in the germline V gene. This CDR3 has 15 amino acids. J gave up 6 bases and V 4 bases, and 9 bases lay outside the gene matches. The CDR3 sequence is CASSITGGLFNEQFF. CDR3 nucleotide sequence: TGTGCCAGCAGCATCACGGGGGGGCTTTTCAATGAGCAGTTCTTC.

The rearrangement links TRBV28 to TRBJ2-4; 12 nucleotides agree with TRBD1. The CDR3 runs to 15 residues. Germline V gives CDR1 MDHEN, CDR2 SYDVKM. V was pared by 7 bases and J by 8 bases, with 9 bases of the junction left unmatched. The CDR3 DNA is TGTGCCAGCACCCTAGGGACAGGGGGCGCATACATTCAGTACTTC. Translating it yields CASTLGTGGAYIQYF.